One sample yielded the 4 T cell receptor beta chains listed below, sequenced in a study of metastatic and nonmetastatic thyroid tumors (dated by TCRdb to the early 2020s). Library construction relied on PCR. Sequencing instrument: Illumina HiSeq 4000. The public reads were run again by TCRdb, first through fastp at Q25 and then through MiXCR, and only productive beta chains were kept. In all, the sample holds approximately 79,000 clones, and roughly 8.6% of those were seen once. 8.8% of the sample comes from the top ten. No patient had received any treatment before thyroid surgery. What was sequenced was blood. All receptors come from a female donor with papillary thyroid cancer or a benign thyroid nodule (not recorded which). Some clones in this sample may be carry-over from other donors' samples.

This clone was seen at least ten times. The genes are TRBV6-5 and TRBJ1-2; a possible D gene is TRBD1 (5 bases). Germline V gives CDR1 MNHEY, CDR2 SVGAGI. V was shortened by 0 bases and J by 8 bases, with 13 bases between the two germline ends. The CDR3 spans 14 residues. DNA of the CDR3: TGTGCCAGCAGTTACTCCGGCAGGGCCGGCGGCTACACCTTC. This translates into CASSYSGRAGGYTF.

This clone was detected ten times or more. The V and J genes are TRBV4-1 and TRBJ2-1; no clear D. V was pared by 1 base and J by 0 bases, with 7 bases between. This CDR3 has 15 residues. Germline V gene data show CDR1 as MGHRA and CDR2 as YSYEKL. CDR3 sequence: CASSQGGFSYNEQFF. The CDR3 nucleotides read TGCGCCAGCAGCCAAGGGGGATTCTCCTACAATGAGCAGTTCTTC.

About this clone itself: This may be a read error, as it is one base from a much larger clone. The CDR3: CANSRDGYEQYF. CDR3 bases: TGTGCCAACAGCAGAGACGGCTACGAGCAGTACTTC. J is TRBJ2-7 and V is TRBV15; D remains ambiguous. Germline V gene data show CDR1 as LNHNV and CDR2 as YYDKDF (reference sequence). CDR3 length: 12 amino acids.

The chain has TRBV27 and TRBJ2-6, with TRBD1 as a possible D gene (5 bases). The V end was cut by 0 bases, the J end by 3 bases, with 12 bases between. The CDR3 loop spans 17 amino acids. Germline lookup yields CDR1 MNHEY and CDR2 SMNVEV (reference sequence). This CDR3 is CASSLSGPGFGANVLTF. CDR3 coding DNA: TGTGCCAGCAGTTTATCGGGGCCTGGGTTTGGGGCCAACGTCCTGACTTTC.